These T cell receptor beta chains were read from a single sample in a study of blood T cell repertoires in COVID-19. Produced via immunoSEQ multiplex PCR; TCRdb's table is partial and in-frame only. This sample has some 170,000 clones, with about 80% found just once. Sequenced material: peripheral blood. The receptors come from a woman in her 70s with acute or convalescent COVID-19. Each CDR3 is given with its conserved first and last residue. A D gene is named only where the DNA matches it firmly. Size is stated for part of the rows, as once, few or many counts, or as a class when the clone is expanded.

V gene: TRBV28; D gene: TRBD2; J gene: TRBJ2-3; clone size: -; CDR3 protein: CASSLWSSSREGLLDTQYF; CDR3 DNA: TGTGCCAGCAGCTTATGGTCGTCTTCGCGGGAGGGCCTCCTAGATACGCAGTATTTT
V gene: TRBV30; D gene: -; J gene: TRBJ1-2; clone size: -; CDR3 protein: CAWTTGVSGYTF; CDR3 DNA: TGTGCCTGGACTACAGGCGTGTCTGGCTACACCTTC
V gene: TRBV6-1; D gene: -; J gene: TRBJ2-7; clone size: -; CDR3 protein: CASSELGAYEQYF; CDR3 DNA: TGTGCCAGCAGTGAATTAGGGGCCTACGAGCAGTACTTC
V gene: TRBV3-1/TRBV3-2; D gene: TRBD1; J gene: TRBJ1-3; clone size: -; CDR3 protein: CASSLTGGGNTIYF; CDR3 DNA: TGTGCCAGCAGCTTGACAGGGGGTGGAAACACCATATATTTT
V gene: TRBV11-2; D gene: TRBD1; J gene: TRBJ1-2; clone size: few; CDR3 protein: CASSLDRGNGYTF; CDR3 DNA: TGTGCCAGCAGCTTAGACAGGGGGAATGGCTACACCTTC
V gene: TRBV5-1; D gene: -; J gene: TRBJ1-2; clone size: -; CDR3 protein: CASSLATGSDGYTF; CDR3 DNA: TGCGCCAGCAGCTTGGCCACAGGATCGGATGGCTACACCTTC
V gene: TRBV10-1; D gene: TRBD1; J gene: TRBJ1-1; clone size: -; CDR3 protein: CASSEYPGTAPAFF; CDR3 DNA: TGCGCCAGCAGTGAGTACCCCGGGACAGCGCCAGCTTTCTTT
V gene: TRBV6-5; D gene: -; J gene: TRBJ1-5; clone size: once; CDR3 protein: CASSSGPYQPQHF; CDR3 DNA: TGTGCCAGCAGTTCAGGGCCTTATCAGCCCCAGCATTTT
V gene: TRBV2; D gene: -; J gene: TRBJ2-3; clone size: -; CDR3 protein: CASSEAGGTDTQYF; CDR3 DNA: TGTGCCAGCAGTGAAGCGGGGGGAACAGATACGCAGTATTTT
V gene: TRBV2; D gene: TRBD1; J gene: TRBJ1-1; clone size: -; CDR3 protein: CASSGDRGRDTEAFF; CDR3 DNA: TGTGCCAGCAGTGGGGACAGGGGGCGTGACACTGAAGCTTTCTTT
V gene: TRBV9; D gene: -; J gene: TRBJ1-2; clone size: medium-sized; CDR3 protein: CASSVATTNYGYTF; CDR3 DNA: TGTGCCAGCAGCGTAGCCACTACTAACTATGGCTACACCTTC
V gene: TRBV28; D gene: -; J gene: TRBJ2-1; clone size: -; CDR3 protein: CASLQGGSYNEQFF; CDR3 DNA: TGTGCCAGCTTACAGGGGGGGTCCTACAATGAGCAGTTCTTC
V gene: TRBV19; D gene: -; J gene: TRBJ1-2; clone size: once; CDR3 protein: CATRPGYGYGYTF; CDR3 DNA: TGTGCCACCCGACCAGGGTACGGCTATGGCTACACCTTC